Following are 27 T cell receptor beta chains from one sample sequenced in a study of control samples from healthy donors and cancer patients. Assay: immunoSEQ multiplex PCR; the TCRdb copy retains only in-frame clones and omits some. The sample records fewer than 200,000 clones, 85% to 90% being singletons. The sequenced sample consisted of blood. Receptors were obtained from a woman between 25 and 40 years old in good health.

The chain couples TRBV7-8 to TRBJ1-1; 9 bases are a match to TRBD1. V dropped 5 bases and J dropped 5; count of bases not matched to a gene: 6. The CDR3 consists of 14 residues. Germline loops: CDR1 SGHVS, CDR2 FQNEAQ. The CDR3 is CASSIRDRVTEAFF. DNA for the CDR3: TGTGCCAGCAGCATCCGGGACAGGGTTACTGAAGCTTTCTTT.

V and J are TRBV6-1 and TRBJ1-2, with D tentatively TRBD1 (5 bases). Germline CDR1 and CDR2: MNHNS and SASEGT. Trimming took off 3 bases at V and 4 bases at J, with 12 bases between the two ends. The CDR3 is 14 amino acids. Written as DNA, the CDR3 is TGTGCCAGCAGTGACAAGGGCGGGGGCTATGGCTACACCTTC. Encoded protein: CASSDKGGGYGYTF.

The chain links TRBV4-1 to TRBJ2-2; D is ambiguous. Germline V gives CDR1 MGHRA, CDR2 YSYEKL. This CDR3 region has 17 residues. The V end lost 0 bases, the J end lost 0 bases, and 11 bases lay between the germline ends. The DNA of the CDR3 is TGCGCCAGCAGCCAAGATAGCCCCCGGCCGAACACCGGGGAGCTGTTTTTT. Encoded protein: CASSQDSPRPNTGELFF.

This chain connects TRBV7-6 to TRBJ1-2; D is unresolved. The CDR3 spans 15 residues. Trimming left V 5 bases short and J 4 bases short, with 17 bases between. Germline V lookup: CDR1 SGHVS, CDR2 FNYEAQ. The CDR3 loop is CASSAEQGPSYGYTF. The CDR3 DNA follows: TGTGCCAGCAGCGCCGAACAAGGCCCTTCCTATGGCTACACCTTC.

The chain links TRBV5-4 to TRBJ1-1; 7 bases agree with TRBD1. Germline CDR1 reads SGHNT; CDR2 reads YYREEE (reference sequence). The CDR3 runs to 16 residues. V was pared by 4 bases and J by 0 bases, with 9 bases of the junction left unmatched. CDR3 in amino acids: CASSPGTAALNTEAFF. The DNA of the CDR3 is TGTGCCAGCAGCCCGGGGACAGCGGCCTTGAACACTGAAGCTTTCTTT.

The V call is TRBV24-1, the J call TRBJ2-7; D is undetermined. The CDR3 runs 15 residues. Germline V gives CDR1 KGHDR, CDR2 SFDVKD. The V and J ends lost 0 bases and 4 bases respectively, with 12 bases between them. The CDR3 DNA follows: TGTGCCACCAGTGATTTGTCTGGGTTGGGATACGAGCAGTACGTC. This sequence encodes CATSDLSGLGYEQYV.

This chain joins TRBV5-1 and TRBJ1-5; 8 bases are a match to TRBD1. The V segment lost 0 bases and the J segment 2 bases; nucleotides outside the gene matches: 1. Germline V lookup: CDR1 SGHRS, CDR2 YFSETQ. CDR3 length equals 15 residues. This chain's CDR3 is CASSLETGGNQPQHF. The DNA for the CDR3 is TGCGCCAGCAGCTTGGAGACAGGGGGCAATCAGCCCCAGCATTTT.

This clone was counted only a few times. The chain has TRBV7-9 and TRBJ2-4, with D perhaps matching TRBD1 or TRBD2 (5 bases each). Germline V lookup: CDR1 SEHNR, CDR2 FQNEAQ (reference sequence). Trimming stripped 2 bases from V and 8 bases from J, with 13 bases between. There are 14 residues in the CDR3. In nucleotides, the CDR3 is TGTGCCAGCAGCTTAAGGGGCGGAGGAGACATTCAGTACTTC. Encoded protein: CASSLRGGGDIQYF.

The rearrangement links TRBV27 to TRBJ2-3; D gene unclear. The CDR3 runs to 13 residues. The V end lost 1 base, the J end lost 4 bases, and 6 bases lay between the germline ends. Germline CDR1 MNHEY, CDR2 SMNVEV (reference sequence). The CDR3 is CASSLFFADTQYF. In DNA, the CDR3 is TGTGCCAGCAGTTTATTTTTCGCAGATACGCAGTATTTT.

This clone was detected a few times. The chain employs TRBV25-1 and TRBJ2-5; 9 positions match TRBD1. Per the germline V gene, CDR1 is MGHDK and CDR2 is SYGVNS. The length of the CDR3 is 13 residues. V shed 6 bases and J 7 bases; nucleotides not matched to a gene: 6. This CDR3 reads CASRGQGEGTQYF. The CDR3 DNA reads as TGTGCCAGCAGGGGACAGGGAGAGGGGACCCAGTACTTC.

The chain is built from TRBV6-5 and TRBJ2-1; 10 nucleotides agree with TRBD2. J lost 8 bases, V lost 2 bases, and 6 bases had no gene match. The CDR3 contains 15 residues. Germline CDR1 and CDR2: MNHEY and SVGAGI. CDR3 region: CASSYDSGRAHEQFF. In DNA form, the CDR3 reads TGTGCCAGCAGTTACGACAGCGGGAGGGCCCATGAGCAGTTCTTC.

V and J are TRBV28 and TRBJ1-2; possibly TRBD1 for D (5 bases). Deletions cut 1 base from V and 4 bases from J, with 13 bases between. This CDR3 has 15 amino acids. CDR1 and CDR2 from the germline V gene are MDHEN and SYDVKM. The CDR3 here is CASSLLETAIYGYTF. CDR3 bases: TGTGCCAGCAGTTTATTGGAGACAGCTATCTATGGCTACACCTTC.

In its sample, this clone was seen once. In nucleotides, the CDR3 is TGTGCCAGCAGCGTAGCAGGCAGCTCCTATAATTCACCCCTCCACTTT. Translating it yields CASSVAGSSYNSPLHF. The chain carries TRBV9 and TRBJ1-6, with no clear D. This CDR3 comprises 16 residues. Germline loops: CDR1 SGDLS, CDR2 YYNGEE. Trimming pared 0 bases from V and 0 bases from J, leaving 7 bases between.

The rearrangement links TRBV7-9 to TRBJ1-4; perhaps TRBD1 as D (6 bases). Germline values: CDR1 SEHNR, CDR2 FQNEAQ (reference sequence). The length of the CDR3 is 16 residues. The V gene lost 5 bases and the J gene lost 1 base, with 14 bases spanning the gap. The CDR3 DNA reads as TGTGCCAGCAGCCGGAAAGGGGGGGTAACTAATGAAAAACTGTTTTTT. This gives the protein CASSRKGGVTNEKLFF.

The chain couples TRBV28 to TRBJ1-3, with D perhaps TRBD1 (5 bases). The CDR3 is 17 residues long. V dropped 5 bases and J dropped 0 bases, with 17 bases sitting between them. Germline CDR1 MDHEN, CDR2 SYDVKM. CDR3: CASSETADIISGNTIYF. For the CDR3, the DNA is TGTGCCAGCAGTGAGACGGCGGACATTATCTCTGGAAACACCATATATTTT.

The V gene is TRBV27, the J gene TRBJ1-2; D remains ambiguous. The CDR3 covers 14 residues. Per germline, CDR1 MNHEY and CDR2 SMNVEV (reference sequence). V lost 5 bases to trimming and J lost 2 bases, with 12 bases between them. Here the CDR3 DNA reads TGTGCCAGCAGTCTGAGCATGGCGAACTATGGCTACACCTTC. Translating it yields CASSLSMANYGYTF.

The rearrangement links TRBV23-1 to TRBJ1-5; D call uncertain. TRBV23-1 is given ORF status, its function remaining uncertain. This CDR3 contains 14 residues. V was shortened by 10 bases and J by 0 bases, with 13 bases between the two germline ends. The chain's CDR3 is CATPGKVSNQPQHF. The CDR3 bases are TGCGCCACCCCCGGCAAGGTTAGCAATCAGCCCCAGCATTTT.

This clone turned up a few times. This sequence joins TRBV29-1 and TRBJ2-7, with 7 bases identical to TRBD2. Germline V gene data show CDR1 as SQVTM and CDR2 as ANQGSEA. The V and J ends lost 4 bases and 2 bases, in that order; junction bases with no gene match: 2. CDR3 length: 12 amino acids. The CDR3 loop is CSVGGGPYEQYF. The CDR3 DNA is TGCAGCGTTGGGGGGGGTCCCTACGAGCAGTACTTC.

This clone was seen a handful of times. V and J are TRBV18 and TRBJ1-5; D not certain. The CDR3 runs 16 residues. In germline, CDR1 is KGHSH, CDR2 LQKENI. Trimming cost V 0 bases and J 2 bases, with 11 bases left between them. As DNA, the CDR3 is TGTGCCAGCTCACCACCGGCTGGGCAGGGCAATCAGCCCCAGCATTTT. Its translation: CASSPPAGQGNQPQHF.

The chain has TRBV12-3 or TRBV12-4 and TRBJ1-1, with a tentative D call TRBD1 (5 bases). V lost 6 bases to trimming and J lost 1 base, with 9 bases between them. CDR3 length: 13 residues. CDR3 sequence: CASSNRRNTEAFF. CDR3 coding DNA: TGTGCCAGCAGCAACAGGCGGAACACTGAAGCTTTCTTT.

J is TRBJ1-2 and V is TRBV28; the D gene is possibly TRBD1 (6 bases). The V gene's germline CDR1 is MDHEN and CDR2 SYDVKM. V was trimmed by 5 bases and J by 4 bases, leaving 11 bases between them. The CDR3 spans 13 residues. The CDR3 region has the DNA TGTGCCAGCAGTAGGGGGGACCGCTATGGCTACACCTTC. This gives the protein CASSRGDRYGYTF.

This chain connects TRBV28 to TRBJ1-1, with 8 bases lining up with TRBD1. Unmatched junction bases numbered 4, after V lost 9 bases and J lost 10 bases. CDR1 is MDHEN and CDR2 is SYDVKM in the germline V gene. The CDR3 contains 10 residues. CDR3 in amino acids: CASWQGAAFF. The CDR3 nucleotides are TGTGCCAGTTGGCAGGGGGCAGCTTTCTTT.

This sequence joins TRBV18 and TRBJ2-7; D remains ambiguous. V was trimmed by 0 bases and J by 3 bases, leaving 12 bases between them. Per the germline V gene, CDR1 is KGHSH and CDR2 is LQKENI. This CDR3 has 15 amino acids. In DNA, the CDR3 is TGTGCCAGCTCACCACCGCGCCACCACGTCTACGAGCAGTACTTC. It translates to CASSPPRHHVYEQYF.

The chain links TRBV5-8 to TRBJ1-1, with TRBD1 matching 7 bases. The germline CDR1 and CDR2 sequences are SGHTS and YDEGEE. This CDR3 has 15 residues. With 4 bases clipped from V and 2 bases from J, the junction kept 8 bases outside the gene matches. As DNA, the CDR3 is TGTGCCAGCAGCCCACCCGGGACAGCCAACACTGAAGCTTTCTTT. It codes for CASSPPGTANTEAFF.

In this sample, this clone turned up a few times. This chain joins TRBV6-5 and TRBJ1-5; 9 bases fit TRBD1. J was trimmed by 7 bases and V by 6 bases; bases with no gene match: 4. CDR3 length equals 13 residues. The germline gives CDR1 MNHEY, CDR2 SVGAGI. The CDR3 nucleotides read TGTGCCAGCAGGTGGGACAGGGACCAGCCCCAGCATTTT. It translates to CASRWDRDQPQHF.

J is TRBJ2-7 and V is TRBV9, with TRBD2 matching 10 bases. After removal of 1 base from V and 9 bases from J, the junction contained 10 bases not matched to a gene. Germline loops: CDR1 SGDLS, CDR2 YYNGEE. The CDR3 totals 15 residues. The CDR3 DNA reads as TGTGCCAGCAGCGTAAGGGCTAGCGGGAGAGAAGGGCAGTACTTC. It is translated as CASSVRASGREGQYF.

The J gene is TRBJ1-1, the V gene TRBV6-6; no reliable D call. The V gene's germline CDR1 is MNHNY and CDR2 SVGAGI (reference sequence). CDR3 length: 14 residues. V shed 7 bases and J shed 3 bases, with 15 bases lying between them. The CDR3 region has the DNA TGTGCCAGCAAAGGTGCCAGGCTGGACACTGAAGCTTTCTTT. It is translated as CASKGARLDTEAFF.